The rows below give T cell receptor beta chains drawn from one sample of a study of cytomegalovirus exposure and HLA in healthy donors. Produced via immunoSEQ multiplex PCR; TCRdb's table is partial and in-frame only. The sample has around 100,000 clones, and its top ten clones hold less than 4.5%. The sequenced sample consisted of PBMCs. Receptors originate from a middle-aged man in good health and CMV-seronegative. CDR3s include the opening cysteine and the closing phenylalanine or tryptophan. D genes are given only for firm matches.

D: TRBD2
V: TRBV7-9
J: TRBJ2-3
CDR3: CASSPRTSGGSSTDTQYF

D: -
V: TRBV7-2
J: TRBJ2-5
CDR3: CASSLDGRETQYF

D: -
V: TRBV2
J: TRBJ1-6
CDR3: CATQGSYNSPLHF

D: -
V: TRBV10-3
J: TRBJ2-5
CDR3: CAISELRGIQETQYF

D: -
V: TRBV11-2
J: TRBJ1-1
CDR3: CASSLYGKGTEAFF

D: -
V: TRBV7-9
J: TRBJ2-2
CDR3: CASSLVSAGTGELFF

D: TRBD2
V: TRBV19
J: TRBJ2-3
CDR3: CASSKWTSGRGDTQYF

D: TRBD1
V: TRBV5-8
J: TRBJ1-5
CDR3: CASSWDRVRNQPQHF

D: TRBD1
V: TRBV18
J: -
CDR3: CASSPKQGNEQYF

D: TRBD1
V: TRBV6-5
J: TRBJ2-7
CDR3: CASSFTGGRYEQYF

D: TRBD1
V: TRBV5-5
J: TRBJ1-1
CDR3: CASSRETGANTEAFF

D: TRBD1
V: TRBV13
J: TRBJ2-2
CDR3: CASGQGNTGELFF

D: -
V: TRBV18
J: TRBJ2-7
CDR3: CASSPGGGDEQYF

D: -
V: TRBV7-2
J: TRBJ2-5
CDR3: CASSLAVRDGETQYF

D: -
V: TRBV10-1
J: TRBJ1-1
CDR3: CASSDPLAGEAFF

D: TRBD2
V: TRBV19
J: TRBJ2-3
CDR3: CASSQIGPIAGHLAADTQYF

D: -
V: TRBV30
J: TRBJ2-7
CDR3: CAWGRGFDEQYF

D: TRBD2
V: TRBV29-1
J: TRBJ2-3
CDR3: CSARGLAGSTDTQYF

D: TRBD1
V: TRBV11-2
J: TRBJ2-7
CDR3: CASSLTSGHTGGVNYEQYF

D: TRBD2
V: TRBV5-1
J: TRBJ2-2
CDR3: CASGGERGTGELFF

D: TRBD1
V: TRBV6-5
J: TRBJ1-4
CDR3: CASRGQGATEKLFF

D: -
V: TRBV4-2
J: -
CDR3: CASSQERGQGFSYEQYF

D: -
V: TRBV4-3
J: TRBJ2-7
CDR3: CASSQDRGMASYEQYF

D: -
V: TRBV5-1
J: TRBJ1-4
CDR3: CASSLAGRGTNEKLFF

D: -
V: TRBV7-9
J: TRBJ2-3
CDR3: CASSLAILFTDTQYF

D: TRBD1
V: TRBV5-1
J: TRBJ1-1
CDR3: CASSREGAYGEAFF

D: TRBD1
V: TRBV4-3
J: TRBJ1-6
CDR3: CASRVKGTGHYPLHF

D: -
V: TRBV5-4
J: TRBJ1-5
CDR3: CASSLGRGNSNQPQHF

D: TRBD1
V: TRBV27
J: TRBJ1-2
CDR3: CASSGQGARGYTF

D: -
V: TRBV4-2
J: TRBJ1-3
CDR3: CASSQDRGGGSGNTIYF

D: -
V: TRBV5-6
J: TRBJ2-3
CDR3: CASSFLGTDTQYF

D: TRBD2
V: TRBV7-6
J: TRBJ2-3
CDR3: CASSWTSGSASTDTQYF

D: -
V: TRBV7-9
J: TRBJ2-6
CDR3: CASSFGGGGAGANVLTF

D: -
V: TRBV18
J: TRBJ1-3
CDR3: CASSPPGSMSGNTIYF

D: -
V: TRBV5-1
J: TRBJ2-1
CDR3: CASSTVPNSYNEQFF

D: -
V: TRBV4-1
J: TRBJ1-1
CDR3: CASSQEGLGGEAFF

D: TRBD1
V: TRBV28
J: TRBJ1-2
CDR3: CASSLTGTVSGYTF

D: TRBD2
V: TRBV6-4
J: TRBJ2-3
CDR3: CASSDSIAGGTDTQYF

D: -
V: TRBV6-5
J: TRBJ1-2
CDR3: CASREQGVSGYTF